The 11 T cell receptor beta chains below come from one sample, sequenced in a study of blood T cell repertoires in COVID-19. Some clones are missing from TCRdb's copy, which holds only in-frame ones; the method was immunoSEQ multiplex PCR. The sample includes about 98,000 clones, about 80% of them seen just once. Sample: peripheral blood. The receptors were gathered from a man in his 70s with acute or convalescent COVID-19.

The chain couples TRBV18 to TRBJ2-5, with 7 bases lining up with TRBD2. CDR1 and CDR2 from the germline V gene are KGHSH and LQKENI. This CDR3 spans 15 amino acids. The V gene end was trimmed by 5 bases and the J gene end by 2 bases; junction bases not matched to a gene: 8. DNA for the CDR3: TGTGCCAGCTCATCCAGACTAGCAGGGCAAGAGACCCAGTACTTC. As protein: CASSSRLAGQETQYF. Full variable domain (missing parts from reference TRBV18 and TRBJ2-5): NAGVMQNPRHLVRRRGQEARLRCSPMKGHSHVYWYRQLPEEGLKFMVYLQKENIIDESGMPKERFSAEFPKEGPSILRIQQVVRGDSAAYFCASSSRLAGQETQYFGPGTRLLVL.

This clone was counted a single time. This sequence joins TRBV18 and TRBJ2-6; D uncertain. This CDR3 is built from 14 residues. Trimming removed 5 bases at V and 0 bases at J, with 5 bases between. In germline, CDR1 is KGHSH, CDR2 LQKENI. CDR3 in amino acids: CASSTNSGANVLTF. The CDR3 bases are TGTGCCAGCTCAACTAACTCTGGGGCCAACGTCCTGACTTTC.

This chain connects TRBV29-1 to TRBJ1-5; D is undetermined. Trimming cost V 1 base and J 2 bases, with 6 bases left between them. Germline loops: CDR1 SQVTM, CDR2 ANQGSEA. The CDR3 length is 13 residues. In DNA form, the CDR3 reads TGCAGCGTTGAAGTCGGTGGCAATCAGCCCCAGCATTTT. Translation gives CSVEVGGNQPQHF.

The rearrangement joins TRBV11-3 to TRBJ2-5; D is unclear. Germline CDR1 SGHNT, CDR2 YENEEA. V was clipped by 5 bases and J by 5 bases, with 18 bases between them. The CDR3 consists of 15 residues. CDR3 DNA sequence: TGTGCCAGCAGCCCCCCCCCGTTGTTCAGGGAGACCCAGTACTTC. Its translation: CASSPPPLFRETQYF.

The chain joins TRBV6-5 to TRBJ1-5; 9 bases fit TRBD1. V shed 0 bases, J shed 11 bases, and the junction held 11 bases outside the gene matches. The CDR3 has 16 amino acids. The germline V gene encodes CDR1 MNHEY and CDR2 SVGAGI. CDR3 sequence reads: CASSYSTGGSVGSQHF. DNA for the CDR3: TGTGCCAGCAGTTACTCGACAGGGGGGAGTGTGGGGTCCCAGCATTTT.

The V call is TRBV20-1, the J call TRBJ2-5; D is undetermined. Trimming left V 3 bases short and J 4 bases short, with 3 bases between. The V gene's germline CDR1 is DFQATT and CDR2 SNEGSKA (reference sequence). This CDR3 region has 10 residues. CDR3 region: CSARAETQYF. CDR3 nucleotide sequence: TGCAGTGCTAGGGCAGAGACCCAGTACTTC.

The CDR3 loop is CASTLGGSSYNEQFF. The CDR3 DNA sequence: TGTGCCAGTACCCTGGGGGGGAGCTCCTACAATGAGCAGTTCTTC. V gene TRBV19 combines with J gene TRBJ2-1; 7 bases fit TRBD2. CDR1 LNHDA and CDR2 SQIVND come from the germline V gene (reference sequence). The junction had 6 bases not matched to a gene; V was cut back by 7 bases and J by 0 bases. The CDR3 is 15 residues long.

J is TRBJ2-3 and V is TRBV11-2; 11 nucleotides line up with TRBD2. V shed 5 bases and J 1 base; nucleotides not matched to a gene: 5. Germline CDR1 and CDR2: SGHAT and FQNNGV. The CDR3 consists of 16 residues. The CDR3 loop reads CASSRKLAGGTDTQYF. In nucleotides, the CDR3 is TGTGCCAGCAGCCGGAAACTAGCGGGAGGCACAGATACGCAGTATTTT.

This rearrangement joins TRBV18 to TRBJ1-5, with no clear D. The CDR3 has 17 amino acids. V lost 4 bases, J lost 0 bases, and 16 bases lay in between. The germline V gene has CDR1 KGHSH and CDR2 LQKENI. CDR3 residues: CASSRGVAAYSNQPQHF. In nucleotides, the CDR3 is TGTGCCAGCTCACGGGGAGTTGCGGCCTATAGCAATCAGCCCCAGCATTTT.

This clone was seen just once. The chain employs TRBV7-2 and TRBJ2-3; 10 bases align to TRBD1. The length of the CDR3 is 16 residues. From germline, CDR1 is SGHTA and CDR2 FQGNSA. V trimming: 1 base; J trimming: 1 base; junction bases outside the gene matches: 2. This chain's CDR3 is CASSLGGTGGTDTQYF. The CDR3 bases are TGTGCCAGCAGCTTAGGGGGGACAGGGGGCACAGATACGCAGTATTTT.

This clone occurred a few times. The genes are TRBV18 and TRBJ2-2; D is unclear. Per the germline V gene, CDR1 is KGHSH and CDR2 is LQKENI. With 6 bases removed from V and 3 bases from J, the gap between germline ends came to 5 bases. The CDR3 totals 12 residues. The CDR3 DNA reads as TGTGCCAGCTCTCCCGACACCGGGGAGCTGTTTTTT. Translation gives CASSPDTGELFF.